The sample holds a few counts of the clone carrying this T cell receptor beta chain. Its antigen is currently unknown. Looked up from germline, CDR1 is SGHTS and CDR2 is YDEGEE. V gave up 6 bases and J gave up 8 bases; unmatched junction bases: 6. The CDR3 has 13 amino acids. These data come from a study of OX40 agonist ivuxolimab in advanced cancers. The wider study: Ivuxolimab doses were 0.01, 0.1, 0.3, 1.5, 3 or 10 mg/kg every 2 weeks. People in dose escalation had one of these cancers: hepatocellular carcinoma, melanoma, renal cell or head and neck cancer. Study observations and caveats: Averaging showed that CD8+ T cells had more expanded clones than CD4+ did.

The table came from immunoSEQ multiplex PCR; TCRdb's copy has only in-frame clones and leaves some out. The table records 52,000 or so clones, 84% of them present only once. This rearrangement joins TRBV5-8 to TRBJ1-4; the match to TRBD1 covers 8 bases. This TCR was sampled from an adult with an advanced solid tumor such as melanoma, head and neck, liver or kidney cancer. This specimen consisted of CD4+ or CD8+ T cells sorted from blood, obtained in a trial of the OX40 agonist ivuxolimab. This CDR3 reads CASNRGQGEKLFF. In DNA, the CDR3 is TGTGCCAGCAACCGCGGACAGGGCGAAAAACTGTTTTTT.